This T cell receptor beta chain was documented in a study of lymphopenia after photon versus proton radiotherapy. General study results and limits: Better survival with proton therapy was suggested as possible, not demonstrated.

About this clone itself: As yet, its antigen is unknown.

TCRdb's copy holds only in-frame clones and misses some; the assay was immunoSEQ multiplex PCR. The sample shows roughly 16,000 clones, 86% of them seen only once. The J segment lost 7 bases and the V segment lost 10 bases, leaving 9 bases of the junction unmatched. The CDR3 runs to 12 residues. Germline loops: CDR1 MNHNY, CDR2 SVGAGI (reference sequence). This clonotype was sampled from a man in his 70s with pancreatic cancer. Source: peripheral blood, taken from a patient treated with proton-based radiotherapy. J is TRBJ2-7 and V is TRBV6-6, with 8 nucleotides matching TRBD2. The CDR3 sequence: CATSAGVGEQYF. Written as DNA, the CDR3 is TGTGCCACGTCAGCGGGAGTGGGTGAGCAGTACTTC.